This TCR beta chain was retrieved from a study of T cell responses to AZD1222 COVID-19 vaccine. Trimming pared 4 bases from V and 3 bases from J, leaving 12 bases between. Germline V gene sequence: CDR1 ENHRY, CDR2 SYGVKD. This CDR3 region has 14 residues. For this clone: What it binds is not known.

Profiling relied on immunoSEQ multiplex PCR, and the TCRdb table lists in-frame clones only, not all of them. The top ten clones hold 2% to 2.5% of a sample with about 110,000 clones, roughly 89% of them seen once. General study points: White British ancestry dominated among donors, who included more females, and clonal diversity was possibly underestimated.

This sequence originates from an adult who received the AZD1222 COVID-19 vaccine. Here the sequenced sample was peripheral blood, taken 28 days after the second AZD1222 dose. V and J are TRBV10-3 and TRBJ1-1; a weak D match, TRBD1 (5 bases). CDR3 protein: CAISAGGVYTEAFF. In DNA form, the CDR3 reads TGTGCCATCAGTGCCGGGGGTGTCTACACTGAAGCTTTCTTT.